This TCR beta chain was found in a study of blood T cell repertoires in COVID-19. For the study at large: T cells, B-cell-depleted T cells, or PBMCs supplied cDNA or gDNA.

Seattle patients were enrolled while actively infected and followed longitudinally. Per the original data handling: The authors estimated nucleated cell counts from reference gene primer amplification. Sequencing used immunoSEQ multiplex PCR; TCRdb keeps in-frame clones, though not all of them. V, J and clone size reflect that table, while D and trimming were determined from the DNA. The table has tens of thousands of clones, around 86% seen once. This CDR3 contains 15 residues. The germline V and J ends were trimmed by 3 bases and 4 bases, with 13 bases remaining between them. Germline V gene data show CDR1 as MNHEY and CDR2 as SVGAGI.

The sequenced material came from peripheral blood. The gene calls are TRBV6-5 and TRBJ1-3, with a weak D call TRBD1 (5 bases). This TCR came from a man aged 35 to 55 with COVID-19, enrolled during active disease. CDR3 sequence (DNA): TGTGCCAGCAGTTATTCCGACAGATCCGGAAACACCATATATTTT. This encodes CASSYSDRSGNTIYF.